This TCR beta chain came from a study of blood T cell repertoires in COVID-19 (dated by TCRdb to about 2020). Regarding the research as a whole: Samples covering the acute and convalescent phases of COVID-19 were provided by collaborators in the United States, Italy and Spain. The repertoires were released in a freely available public database intended as a resource for research on the immune response to SARS-CoV-2. The prospective study material was composed of cDNA or gDNA derived from T cells, B-cell-depleted T cells, or PBMCs. The dataset comprised deeply sampled blood TCRbeta repertoires from subjects exposed to, actively infected with, or recovered from COVID-19. Where available, HLA class I and class II types were obtained from metadata supplied by the sample provider rather than from assay-based typing. The sample metadata nearly always contained a de-identified subject ID, COVID-19 status, age in years and sex. The samples were drawn from the first 160 participants of the ongoing ImmuneRACE study and from 950 to 1,500 subjects provided by 6 global collaborators.

What the research found in general, with its limitations: Clinical and demographic metadata were provided uncurated, with the amount varying by source and participant.

V loses 5 bases of germline sequence and J loses 3 bases, and the interval between the two ends is 15 bases. Per the germline V gene (reference sequence), GTSNPN is the CDR1 and SVGIG is the CDR2. The CDR3 contains 14 residues, cysteine and phenylalanine counted. Only the CDR3 DNA is retained, 42 bases long and in frame from the first base. As for this clone: There is no known antigen for this receptor. No base-level quality is on record; no much larger clone is a single base apart.

Participants in the prospective study were enrolled through a virtual design, were aged about 18 to 100 years, and lived in approximately 24 United States geographic areas. Cohort assignment in the prospective study relied on participant-reported clinical history from a screening survey and a study questionnaire. Recovered participants in ImmuneRACE Cohort 3 were defined as having two consecutive negative NP/OP PCR tests, clearance from a healthcare professional, or resolution of symptoms. In the prospective study, whole blood, serum and a nasopharyngeal or oropharyngeal swab were collected from each participant by mobile phlebotomists. Participants in the prospective study had the option to provide additional blood draws and questionnaires over a roughly two-month period. Before DNA extraction, prospective study blood samples were shipped either frozen or at room temperature. TCRbeta CDR3 regions were amplified from genomic DNA using the immunoSEQ Assay, a bias-controlled multiplex PCR. From the authors' description of their analysis: The number of nucleated cells in each sample was estimated from the amplification of reference gene primers within the assay. To quantify the absolute abundance of each unique TCRbeta CDR3 rearrangement, sequence reads were collapsed and filtered. For each sample, productive Simpson clonality was calculated as the square root of Simpson's diversity index over productive rearrangements. TCRdb stores this immuneACCESS table with in-frame sequences only. Part of the clones is absent; in the studies checked, under half of the shortfall reflects unresolved V genes, and no reason is known for the rest. From that table come the V and J calls and clone size; the DNA was used to work out D and trimming. The sample records 200,000 to 250,000 clones, about 85% of which are singletons. The leading ten clones occupy 9.5% to 14% of the sample.

The receptor chain draws on TRBV30 and TRBJ2-3, and the D gene may be TRBD2, 5 bases matching. What was sequenced was PBMCs or T cells enriched from blood (not recorded which). The TCR was taken from a man aged 25-40 years who had recovered from COVID-19. The CDR3: CAWVGRWRTDTQYF. The nucleotide sequence is given as TGTGCCTGGGTAGGGAGATGGAGAACAGATACGCAGTATTTT.